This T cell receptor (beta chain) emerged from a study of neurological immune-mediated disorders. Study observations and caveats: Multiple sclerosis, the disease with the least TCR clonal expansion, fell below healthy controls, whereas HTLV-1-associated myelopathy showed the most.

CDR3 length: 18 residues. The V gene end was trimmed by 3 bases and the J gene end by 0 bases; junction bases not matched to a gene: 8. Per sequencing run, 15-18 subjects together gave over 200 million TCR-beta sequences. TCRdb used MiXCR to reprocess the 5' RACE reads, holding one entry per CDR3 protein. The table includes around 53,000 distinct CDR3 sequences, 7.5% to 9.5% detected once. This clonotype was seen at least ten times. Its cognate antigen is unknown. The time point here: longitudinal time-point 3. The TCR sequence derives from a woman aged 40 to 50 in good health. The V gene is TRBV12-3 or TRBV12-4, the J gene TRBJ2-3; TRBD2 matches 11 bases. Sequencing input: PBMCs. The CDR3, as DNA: TGTGCCAGCAGTTTCCTTAGCGGGAGGGCCGGGAGCACAGATACGCAGTATTTT. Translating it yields CASSFLSGRAGSTDTQYF.